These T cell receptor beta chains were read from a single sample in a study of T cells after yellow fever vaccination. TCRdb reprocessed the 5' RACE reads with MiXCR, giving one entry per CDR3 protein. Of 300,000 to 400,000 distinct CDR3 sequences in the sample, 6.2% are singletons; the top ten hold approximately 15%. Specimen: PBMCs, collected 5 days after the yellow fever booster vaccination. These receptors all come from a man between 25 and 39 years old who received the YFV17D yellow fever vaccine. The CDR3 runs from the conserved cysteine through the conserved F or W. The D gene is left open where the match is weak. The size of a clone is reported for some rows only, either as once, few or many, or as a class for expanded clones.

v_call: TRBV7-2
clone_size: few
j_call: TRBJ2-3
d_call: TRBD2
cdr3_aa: CASSPHDGRGTDTQYF
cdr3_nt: TGTGCCAGCAGCCCTCACGACGGGAGGGGTACAGATACGCAGTATTTT

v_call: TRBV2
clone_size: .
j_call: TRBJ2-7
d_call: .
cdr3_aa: CASKPSSGEQYF
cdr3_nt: TGTGCCAGCAAACCGAGTTCTGGCGAGCAGTACTTC

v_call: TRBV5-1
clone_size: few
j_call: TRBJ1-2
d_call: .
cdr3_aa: CASSPDKDRYTF
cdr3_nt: TGCGCCAGCAGCCCGGACAAGGATCGCTACACCTTC

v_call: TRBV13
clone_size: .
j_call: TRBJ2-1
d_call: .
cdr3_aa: CASSIGQGGDNEQFF
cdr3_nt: TGTGCCAGCAGCATTGGACAGGGAGGGGACAATGAGCAGTTCTTC

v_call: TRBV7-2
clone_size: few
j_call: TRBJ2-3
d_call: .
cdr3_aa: CASRRGDNTDTQYF
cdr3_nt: TGTGCCAGCAGACGGGGCGACAACACAGATACGCAGTATTTT

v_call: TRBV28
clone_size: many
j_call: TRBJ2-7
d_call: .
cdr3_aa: CASTPGLAEQYF
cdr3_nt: TGTGCCAGCACCCCGGGGTTGGCCGAGCAGTACTTC

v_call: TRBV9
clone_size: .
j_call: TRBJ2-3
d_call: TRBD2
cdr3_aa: CASTPDRTSGFPDTQYF
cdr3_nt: TGTGCCAGCACCCCCGATCGTACTAGCGGGTTTCCAGATACGCAGTATTTT

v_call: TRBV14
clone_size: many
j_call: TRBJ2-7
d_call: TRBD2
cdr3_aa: CASSHLLAGAGHEQYF
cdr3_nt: TGTGCCAGCAGCCACCTTTTAGCGGGAGCCGGGCACGAGCAGTACTTC

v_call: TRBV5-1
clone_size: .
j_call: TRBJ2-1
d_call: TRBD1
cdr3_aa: CASNGDSSYNEQFF
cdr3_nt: TGCGCCAGCAACGGGGACAGCTCCTACAATGAGCAGTTCTTC

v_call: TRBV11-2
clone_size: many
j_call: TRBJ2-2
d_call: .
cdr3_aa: CASSNLGAYTGELFF
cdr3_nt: TGTGCCAGCAGCAATCTCGGGGCCTACACCGGGGAGCTGTTTTTT

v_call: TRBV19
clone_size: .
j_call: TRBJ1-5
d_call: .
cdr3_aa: CAISDPGGNQPQHF
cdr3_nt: TGTGCCATTTCCGACCCGGGGGGCAATCAGCCCCAGCATTTT

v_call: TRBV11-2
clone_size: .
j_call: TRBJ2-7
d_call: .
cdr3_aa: CASSELGKYEQYF
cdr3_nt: TGTGCCAGCAGTGAACTAGGGAAATACGAGCAGTACTTC

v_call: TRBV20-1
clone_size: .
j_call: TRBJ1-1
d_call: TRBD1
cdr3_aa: CSASRDRGWTEAFF
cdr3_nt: TGCAGTGCTAGCCGGGACAGGGGATGGACTGAAGCTTTCTTT

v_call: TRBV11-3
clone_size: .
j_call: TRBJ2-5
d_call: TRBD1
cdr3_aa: CASSGTGSLETQYF
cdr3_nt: TGTGCCAGCAGCGGGACAGGGAGTTTGGAGACCCAGTACTTC

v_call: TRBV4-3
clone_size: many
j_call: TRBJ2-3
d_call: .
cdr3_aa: CASSRVGTGSTDTQYF
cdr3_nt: TGCGCCAGCAGCCGCGTCGGTACAGGGTCCACAGATACGCAGTATTTT

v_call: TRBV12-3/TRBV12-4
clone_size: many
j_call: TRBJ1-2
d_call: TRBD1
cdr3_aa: CASSLETGADGYTF
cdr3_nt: TGTGCCAGCAGTTTGGAGACAGGGGCCGATGGCTACACCTTC

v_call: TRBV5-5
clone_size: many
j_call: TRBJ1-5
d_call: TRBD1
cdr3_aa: CASSLRDRNQPQHF
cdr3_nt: TGTGCCAGCAGCCTCCGGGACAGAAATCAGCCCCAGCATTTT

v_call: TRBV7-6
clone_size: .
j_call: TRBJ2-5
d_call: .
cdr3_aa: CASSLSRRVQETQYF
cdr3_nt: TGTGCCAGCAGCTTATCCCGGAGGGTACAAGAGACCCAGTACTTC

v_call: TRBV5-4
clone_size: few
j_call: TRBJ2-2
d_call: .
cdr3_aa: CASSLNRVAGELFF
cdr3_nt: TGTGCCAGCAGCTTGAATAGAGTTGCCGGGGAGCTGTTTTTT

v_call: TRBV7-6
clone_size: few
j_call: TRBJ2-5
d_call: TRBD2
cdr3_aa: CASSSGLAGTQETQYF
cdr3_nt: TGTGCCAGCAGCTCGGGACTAGCGGGAACCCAAGAGACCCAGTACTTC

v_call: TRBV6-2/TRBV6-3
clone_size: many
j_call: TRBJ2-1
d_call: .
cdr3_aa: CASSYMATSNEQFF
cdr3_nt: TGTGCCAGCAGTTACATGGCGACTTCTAATGAGCAGTTCTTC

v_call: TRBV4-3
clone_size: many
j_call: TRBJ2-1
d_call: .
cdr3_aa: CASSRGLGSRANNEQFF
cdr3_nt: TGCGCCAGCAGCCGAGGCCTGGGGAGCAGGGCCAACAATGAGCAGTTCTTC

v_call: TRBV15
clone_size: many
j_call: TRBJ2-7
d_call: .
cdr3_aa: CATSRVNGVNEQYF
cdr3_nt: TGTGCCACCAGCAGAGTAAACGGGGTTAACGAGCAGTACTTC

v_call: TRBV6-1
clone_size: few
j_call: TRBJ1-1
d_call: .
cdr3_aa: CASRSGFGALNTEAFF
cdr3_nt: TGTGCCAGCAGAAGCGGATTTGGGGCCTTGAACACTGAAGCTTTCTTT

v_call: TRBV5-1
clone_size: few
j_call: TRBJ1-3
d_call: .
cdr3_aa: CASSYTGHEDTIYF
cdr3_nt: TGCGCCAGCAGCTATACAGGCCACGAGGACACCATATATTTT

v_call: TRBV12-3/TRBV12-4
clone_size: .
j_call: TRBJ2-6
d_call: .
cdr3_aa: CASNWDATVANVLTF
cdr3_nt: TGTGCCAGCAATTGGGACGCCACCGTGGCCAACGTCCTGACTTTC

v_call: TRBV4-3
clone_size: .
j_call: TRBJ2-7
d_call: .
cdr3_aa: CASSQAVRSYEQYF
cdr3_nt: TGCGCCAGCAGCCAAGCCGTCAGGTCCTACGAGCAGTACTTC

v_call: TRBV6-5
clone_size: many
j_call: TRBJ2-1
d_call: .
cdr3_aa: CASSPPGAKAGYNNEQFF
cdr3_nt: TGTGCCAGCAGTCCACCGGGAGCGAAGGCTGGGTATAACAATGAGCAGTTCTTC

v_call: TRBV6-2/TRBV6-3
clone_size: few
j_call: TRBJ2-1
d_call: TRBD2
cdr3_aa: CASAPASGRSSYNEQFF
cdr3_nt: TGTGCCAGCGCCCCGGCTAGCGGGAGGAGCTCCTACAATGAGCAGTTCTTC

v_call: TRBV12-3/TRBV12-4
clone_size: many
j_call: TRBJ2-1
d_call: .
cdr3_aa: CASSLGGDNEQFF
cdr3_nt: TGTGCCAGCTCTTTAGGGGGGGACAATGAGCAGTTCTTC

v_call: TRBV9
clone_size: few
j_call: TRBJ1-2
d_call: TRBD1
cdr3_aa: CASSVRDRGNYGYTF
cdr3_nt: TGTGCCAGCAGCGTCAGGGACAGGGGAAACTATGGCTACACCTTC

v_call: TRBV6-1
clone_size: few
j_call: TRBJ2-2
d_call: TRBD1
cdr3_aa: CASRSDSSGRGSSGELFF
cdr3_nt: TGTGCCAGCAGATCGGATTCGTCGGGCAGGGGGTCCTCCGGGGAGCTGTTTTTT

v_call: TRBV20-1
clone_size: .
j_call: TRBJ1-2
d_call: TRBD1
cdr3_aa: CSAKDRVDYGYTF
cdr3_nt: TGCAGTGCTAAAGACAGGGTCGACTATGGCTACACCTTC

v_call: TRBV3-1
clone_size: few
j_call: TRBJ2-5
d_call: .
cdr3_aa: CASSQRLRVDQETQYF
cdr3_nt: TGTGCCAGCAGCCAACGACTCAGGGTGGACCAAGAGACCCAGTACTTC

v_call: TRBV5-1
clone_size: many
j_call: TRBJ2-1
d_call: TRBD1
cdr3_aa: CASSLEGGPYNEQFF
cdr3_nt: TGCGCCAGCAGCTTGGAAGGGGGCCCCTACAATGAGCAGTTCTTC

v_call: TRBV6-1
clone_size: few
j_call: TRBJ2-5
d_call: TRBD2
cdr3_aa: CASSGAGAETQYF
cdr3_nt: TGTGCCAGCAGTGGAGCGGGAGCAGAGACCCAGTACTTC

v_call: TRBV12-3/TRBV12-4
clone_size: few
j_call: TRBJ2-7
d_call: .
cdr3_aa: CASSPGSGQYF
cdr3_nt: TGTGCCAGCAGCCCCGGTTCCGGGCAGTACTTC

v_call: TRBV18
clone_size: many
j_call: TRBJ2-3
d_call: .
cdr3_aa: CASSTQGTDTQYF
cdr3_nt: TGTGCCAGCTCAACGCAAGGCACAGATACGCAGTATTTT

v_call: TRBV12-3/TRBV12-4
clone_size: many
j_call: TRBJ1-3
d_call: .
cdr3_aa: CASRASGNTIYF
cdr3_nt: TGTGCCAGCAGGGCCTCTGGAAACACCATATATTTT

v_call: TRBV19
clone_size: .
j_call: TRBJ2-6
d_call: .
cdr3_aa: CASSTGGGANVLTF
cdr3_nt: TGTGCCAGTAGTACCGGAGGTGGGGCCAACGTCCTGACTTTC

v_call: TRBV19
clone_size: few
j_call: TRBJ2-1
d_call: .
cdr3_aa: CASSQTVYSYNEQFF
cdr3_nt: TGTGCCAGTAGCCAGACAGTCTACTCCTACAATGAGCAGTTCTTC

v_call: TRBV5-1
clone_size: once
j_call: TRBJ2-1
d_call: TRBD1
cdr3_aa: CASNLGQGDNEQFF
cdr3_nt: TGCGCCAGCAATTTGGGACAGGGGGACAATGAGCAGTTCTTC

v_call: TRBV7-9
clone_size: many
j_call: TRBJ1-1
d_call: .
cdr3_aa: CASSLAWGGTEAFF
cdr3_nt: TGTGCCAGCAGCTTAGCGTGGGGGGGCACTGAAGCTTTCTTT

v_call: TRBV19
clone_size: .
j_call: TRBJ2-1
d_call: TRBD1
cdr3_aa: CASSLDRGYEQFF
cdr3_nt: TGTGCCAGTAGTCTTGACAGGGGTTATGAGCAGTTCTTC

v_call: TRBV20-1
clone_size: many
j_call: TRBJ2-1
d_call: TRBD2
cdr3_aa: CSAERLAGGYNEQFF
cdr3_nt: TGCAGTGCTGAACGACTAGCGGGGGGGTACAATGAGCAGTTCTTC

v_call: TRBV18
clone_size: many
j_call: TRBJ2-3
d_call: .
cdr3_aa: CASSTRAGRTDTQYF
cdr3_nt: TGTGCCAGCTCAACAAGGGCAGGGAGGACAGATACGCAGTATTTT

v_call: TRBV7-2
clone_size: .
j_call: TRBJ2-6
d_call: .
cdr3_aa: CASSLVWGAGGANVLTF
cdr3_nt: TGTGCCAGCAGCTTAGTATGGGGGGCTGGTGGGGCCAACGTCCTGACTTTC

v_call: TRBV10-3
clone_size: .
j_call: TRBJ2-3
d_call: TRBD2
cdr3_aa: CAISSQRSGLAVGDTQYF
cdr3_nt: TGTGCCATCAGTTCACAACGCTCAGGACTAGCGGTGGGAGATACGCAGTATTTT

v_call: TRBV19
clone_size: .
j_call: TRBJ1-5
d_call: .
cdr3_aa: CASAPGSGLGQPQHF
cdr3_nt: TGTGCCAGTGCTCCGGGGAGCGGGCTAGGTCAGCCCCAGCATTTT

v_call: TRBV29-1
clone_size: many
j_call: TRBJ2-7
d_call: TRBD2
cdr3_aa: CSVGSGIYEQYF
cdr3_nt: TGCAGCGTGGGTAGCGGGATTTACGAGCAGTACTTC

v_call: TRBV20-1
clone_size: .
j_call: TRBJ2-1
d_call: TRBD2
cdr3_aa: CSARDLAGVVNEQFF
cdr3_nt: TGCAGTGCTAGGGACCTAGCGGGAGTCGTCAATGAGCAGTTCTTC

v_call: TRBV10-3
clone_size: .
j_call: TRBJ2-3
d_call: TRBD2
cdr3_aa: CAISSGALDTQYF
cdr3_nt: TGTGCCATCTCTAGCGGAGCTCTGGATACGCAGTATTTT

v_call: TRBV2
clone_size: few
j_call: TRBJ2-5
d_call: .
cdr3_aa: CASTPGPWETQYF
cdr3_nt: TGTGCCAGCACACCTGGTCCCTGGGAGACCCAGTACTTC

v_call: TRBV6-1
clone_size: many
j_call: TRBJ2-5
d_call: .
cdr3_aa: CANRPGYGTQYF
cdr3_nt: TGTGCCAACCGCCCGGGGTATGGGACCCAGTACTTC